Each of the 22 T cell receptor beta chains below was sequenced from the same sample in a study of CD8 T cells in ankylosing spondylitis. TCRdb passed the 5' RACE reads through MiXCR, listing each CDR3 protein once. The data hold roughly 130,000 distinct CDR3 sequences, with roughly 7.7% observed a single time. The sequenced sample consisted of synovial fluid, either unsorted or a sorted T cell fraction (not recorded which). These receptors all stem from a male donor with ankylosing spondylitis.

This clonotype was seen more than once but under ten times. The CDR3 bases are TGTGCCAGCAGTGAAGTTGGGTACAGCCAAAAGGAGCAGTACTTC. This sequence encodes CASSEVGYSQKEQYF. This chain links TRBV2 with TRBJ2-7; no definite D call. Germline loops: CDR1 SNHLY, CDR2 FYNNEI. V was shortened by 1 base and J by 7 bases, with 17 bases between the two germline ends. The CDR3 has 15 amino acids.

V is TRBV24-1 and J is TRBJ2-2, with 7 bases fitting TRBD2. CDR1 and CDR2 (germline): KGHDR, SFDVKD. The CDR3 has 17 amino acids. V was clipped by 5 bases and J by 0 bases; unmatched bases: 8. In nucleotides, the CDR3 is TGTGCCACCAGTGCCCTCGCGGGGGTCGCGAACACCGGGGAGCTGTTTTTT. Protein: CATSALAGVANTGELFF.

This clonotype has a count of ten or more. V is TRBV6-1 and J is TRBJ1-1, with D maybe TRBD1 (5 bases). Germline CDR1 and CDR2: MNHNS and SASEGT. The V gene lost 3 bases and the J gene lost 8 bases, with 13 bases spanning the gap. The CDR3 extends over 13 amino acids. The CDR3 DNA reads TGTGCCAGCAGTGACGGGGCAGAATTAGAAGCTTTCTTT. Its translation: CASSDGAELEAFF.

This clonotype was picked up a small number of times. CDR3 sequence (DNA): TGTGCCAGCAATAAGAGACAGGGGCGCACTGAAGCTTTCTTT. It translates to CASNKRQGRTEAFF. The rearrangement uses TRBV28 and TRBJ1-1; 8 bases map to TRBD1. Germline CDR1 MDHEN, CDR2 SYDVKM. The junction had 8 bases not matched to a gene; V was cut back by 7 bases and J by 4 bases. This CDR3 has 14 residues.

The CDR3 reads CSATPTRNNEKLFF. Written as DNA, the CDR3 is TGCAGTGCTACCCCTACCCGGAATAATGAAAAACTGTTTTTT. The V call is TRBV20-1, the J call TRBJ1-4; no firm D call. The CDR3 consists of 14 residues. Germline CDR1 and CDR2: DFQATT and SNEGSKA (reference sequence). The ends were cut back, 4 bases at V and 4 bases at J, with 13 bases in the middle.

This clonotype was found many times. The chain links TRBV4-3 to TRBJ2-3; 7 positions agree with TRBD2. CDR1 LGHNA and CDR2 YSLEER come from the germline V gene. This CDR3 contains 16 residues. J was trimmed by 1 base and V by 0 bases; bases with no gene match: 4. CDR3 region: CASSQDGAGGTDTQYF. For the CDR3, the DNA is TGCGCCAGCAGCCAAGACGGCGCGGGGGGCACAGATACGCAGTATTTT.

This clonotype was seen a handful of times. The chain combines TRBV7-2 with TRBJ2-2; D is uncertain. CDR1 is SGHTA and CDR2 is FQGNSA in the germline V gene. V lost 5 bases, J lost 1 base, and 5 bases lay in between. The CDR3 runs to 13 residues. CDR3 amino acids: CASSAMNTGELFF. The CDR3 coding sequence is TGTGCCAGCAGCGCGATGAACACCGGGGAGCTGTTTTTT.

This clonotype was picked up many times. J is TRBJ1-2 and V is TRBV12-3 or TRBV12-4, with D hard to call. V was cut by 7 bases and J by 5 bases, with 23 bases left in between. This CDR3 is 16 amino acids long. The CDR3 nucleotides read TGTGCCAGCACCTTCTATGGAGGAGAGACCCCTTATGGCTACACCTTC. Translation gives CASTFYGGETPYGYTF.

This clonotype occurred a few times. The chain combines TRBV10-3 with TRBJ1-5; TRBD1 might be the D (6 bases). Trimming removed 10 bases from V and 5 bases from J, with 18 bases in between. The CDR3 covers 14 residues. Germline V lookup: CDR1 ENHRY, CDR2 SYGVKD. The CDR3 is CATRGGGLDQPQHF. Here the CDR3 DNA reads TGTGCCACCCGGGGCGGGGGGCTAGATCAGCCCCAGCATTTT.

This clonotype was observed a handful of times. The V gene is TRBV11-3, the J gene TRBJ2-1; no definite D call. V was clipped by 0 bases and J by 0 bases, with 6 bases between them. The CDR3 length is 15 residues. The germline CDR1 and CDR2 sequences are SGHNT and YENEEA. CDR3 coding DNA: TGTGCCAGCAGCTTAGAACACCGCTCCTACAATGAGCAGTTCTTC. Protein sequence: CASSLEHRSYNEQFF.

This clonotype turned up a few times. The chain combines TRBV12-3 or TRBV12-4 with TRBJ2-1, with TRBD2 matching over 14 bases. The CDR3 has 14 residues. V shed 6 bases and J 7 bases; nucleotides not matched to a gene: 2. The CDR3 nucleotides read TGTGCCAGCAGACGGACTAGCGGGAGGAATGAGCAGTTCTTC. It translates to CASRRTSGRNEQFF.

The chain carries TRBV20-1 and TRBJ2-7; maybe TRBD1 (5 bases). V was clipped by 5 bases and J by 5 bases, with 10 bases between them. Germline-derived CDR1 and CDR2 are DFQATT and SNEGSKA (reference sequence). The CDR3 runs to 11 residues. DNA for the CDR3: TGCAGTGCTCAACAGGATCACGAGCAGTACTTC. This gives the protein CSAQQDHEQYF.

At least ten counts were recorded for this clonotype. The chain is built from TRBV4-3 and TRBJ1-2; no firm D call. The germline V gene encodes CDR1 LGHNA and CDR2 YSLEER. The length of the CDR3 is 14 residues. Deletions cut 0 bases from V and 3 bases from J, with 8 bases between. CDR3 loop: CASSQETAYYGYTF. The CDR3 bases are TGCGCCAGCAGCCAAGAAACAGCTTACTATGGCTACACCTTC.

This clonotype was recorded many times. V and J are TRBV5-1 and TRBJ1-5; no firm D call. The CDR3 totals 13 residues. The germline V gene has CDR1 SGHRS and CDR2 YFSETQ. Trimming took 2 bases from V and 4 from J, leaving 7 bases between them. This CDR3 reads CASSFDGNQPQHF. Written as DNA, the CDR3 is TGCGCCAGCAGCTTCGATGGAAATCAGCCCCAGCATTTT.

This clonotype was seen a few times. The chain joins TRBV24-1 to TRBJ1-1; maybe TRBD1 (5 bases). The CDR3 is 14 residues long. Germline loops: CDR1 KGHDR, CDR2 SFDVKD. Trimming left V 4 bases short and J 5 bases short, with 13 bases between. DNA for the CDR3: TGTGCCACCAGTGAACCCGGGGGAGGGACTGAAGCTTTCTTT. Protein product: CATSEPGGGTEAFF.

This clonotype was seen at least ten times. The chain carries TRBV3-1 and TRBJ2-7; D may be TRBD1 or TRBD2 (5 bases each). The CDR3 totals 14 residues. Trimming left V 4 bases short and J 0 bases short, with 10 bases between. Germline CDR1 and CDR2: LGHDT and YNNKEL (reference sequence). This chain's CDR3 is CASSRGFSSYEQYF. The CDR3 DNA follows: TGTGCCAGCAGCCGGGGGTTTAGCTCCTACGAGCAGTACTTC.

This clonotype has only a few counts. The J gene is TRBJ1-1, the V gene TRBV7-2; D unclear. Germline CDR1 SGHTA, CDR2 FQGNSA. The CDR3 loop spans 14 amino acids. V shed 3 bases and J shed 5 bases, with 13 bases lying between them. CDR3 sequence: CASSFPTLSTEAFF. The CDR3 bases are TGTGCCAGCAGCTTCCCCACGCTGAGTACTGAAGCTTTCTTT.

This clonotype was observed at least ten times. The chain combines TRBV29-1 with TRBJ2-3, with 10 positions matching TRBD2. The V and J ends lost 4 bases and 5 bases, in that order; junction bases with no gene match: 9. CDR1 and CDR2 from the germline V gene are SQVTM and ANQGSEA. This CDR3 contains 15 residues. The CDR3 region has the DNA TGCAGCGTTGGGAGGTCTAGCGGGAGTGAAGATACGCAGTATTTT. The encoded protein is CSVGRSSGSEDTQYF.

This clonotype appeared a few times. The chain employs TRBV10-2 and TRBJ2-3; D is possibly TRBD2 (7 bases). Germline V lookup: CDR1 WSHSY, CDR2 SAAADI. The CDR3 is 15 amino acids. Trimming took 4 bases from V and 6 from J, leaving 17 bases between them. The CDR3 is CASSGGGGGPDTQYF. The DNA of the CDR3 is TGCGCCAGCAGTGGGGGAGGCGGGGGCCCGGATACGCAGTATTTT.

By share, this clonotype ranks as medium-sized. V usage is TRBV27 and J usage is TRBJ2-7; TRBD1 matches at 7 bases. CDR1 MNHEY and CDR2 SMNVEV come from the germline V gene (reference sequence). This CDR3 has 15 amino acids. The J segment lost 3 bases and the V segment lost 4 bases, leaving 9 bases of the junction unmatched. The CDR3 spells CASSWVGTEGYEQYF. In nucleotides, the CDR3 is TGTGCCAGCAGTTGGGTCGGGACAGAGGGCTACGAGCAGTACTTC.

The rearrangement links TRBV6-2 or TRBV6-3 to TRBJ2-6, with 9 bases identical to TRBD1. Germline assignment: CDR1 MNHEY and CDR2 SVGEGT. The length of the CDR3 is 18 residues. V was clipped by 2 bases and J by 1 base; unmatched bases: 6. The CDR3 here is CASSYRPGTGSGANVLTF. For the CDR3, the DNA is TGTGCCAGCAGTTACCGTCCCGGGACAGGGTCTGGGGCCAACGTCCTGACTTTC.

This clonotype was recorded at least ten times. The chain uses TRBV12-3 or TRBV12-4 and TRBJ1-2; 9 bases match TRBD1. Trimming at V came to 5 bases and at J to 2 bases, leaving 9 bases not matched to a gene. CDR3 size: 16 residues. CDR3: CASSPWTGDKNYGYTF. CDR3 coding DNA: TGTGCCAGCAGTCCCTGGACAGGGGATAAAAACTATGGCTACACCTTC.